The source of this T cell receptor beta chain is a study of shared clonotypes between healthy human individuals. Naive CD8 cells comprised CD45RO-negative, CCR7-positively selected cells, excluding terminally differentiated effector memory CD45RA+ cells. Study findings and constraints: Investigators expected sequencing depth to affect clonotype sharing among donors.

Germline CDR1 GTSNPN, CDR2 SVGIG (reference sequence). This CDR3 is built from 17 residues. J lost 4 bases, V lost 0 bases, and 7 bases had no gene match. Profiled with immunoSEQ multiplex PCR; TCRdb holds only in-frame clones, not every one. The sample shows roughly 2.1 million clones, about 93% of them seen only once. This clone was picked up one time. Its antigen is undetermined. V usage is TRBV30 and J usage is TRBJ2-2; 11 nucleotides agree with TRBD2. Sequencing was done on a sample of naive CD8+ T cells from PBMCs. The clonotype originates from a young man in good health. Some clones in this sample may be carry-over from other donors' samples. CDR3 DNA: TGTGCCTGGAGTGTCGATAGCGGGAGGGCCGCCACCGGGGAGCTGTTTTTT. It yields the protein CAWSVDSGRAATGELFF.